This T cell receptor (beta chain) was documented in a study of glioma-infiltrating T cells after dendritic cell vaccination. The overall study: Patients had newly diagnosed or recurrent glioblastoma and received dendritic cell vaccines.

The primer mix had 60 V beta and 13 J beta primers. The data were produced by immunoSEQ multiplex PCR, yet TCRdb's version contains in-frame clones alone and is incomplete. The sample yields roughly 60,000 clones, around nine tenths seen once. Germline V gives CDR1 ENHRY, CDR2 SYGVKD. There are 14 residues in the CDR3. Trimming stripped 0 bases from V and 3 bases from J, with 8 bases between. The time point is: after dendritic cell vaccination, including at tumor progression/relapse. The sequence was obtained from a human donor with glioblastoma. The starting material was blood, obtained after dendritic cell vaccination. This chain connects TRBV10-3 to TRBJ1-1; D perhaps matches TRBD1 (6 bases). The DNA of the CDR3 is TGTGCCATCAGTGAGTCCGGGGGGCACACTGAAGCTTTCTTT. The encoded protein is CAISESGGHTEAFF.